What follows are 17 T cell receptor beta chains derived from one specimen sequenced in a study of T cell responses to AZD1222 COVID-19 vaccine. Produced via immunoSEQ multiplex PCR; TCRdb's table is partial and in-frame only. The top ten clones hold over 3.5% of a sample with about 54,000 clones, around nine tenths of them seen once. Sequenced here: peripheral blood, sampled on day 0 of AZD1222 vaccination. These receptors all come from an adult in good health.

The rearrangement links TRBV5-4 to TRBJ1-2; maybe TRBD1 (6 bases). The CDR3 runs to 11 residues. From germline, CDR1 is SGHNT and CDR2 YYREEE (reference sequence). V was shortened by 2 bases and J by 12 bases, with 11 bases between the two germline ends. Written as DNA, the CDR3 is TGTGCCAGCAGCTTCAGGGGAGTGGACACCTTC. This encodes CASSFRGVDTF.

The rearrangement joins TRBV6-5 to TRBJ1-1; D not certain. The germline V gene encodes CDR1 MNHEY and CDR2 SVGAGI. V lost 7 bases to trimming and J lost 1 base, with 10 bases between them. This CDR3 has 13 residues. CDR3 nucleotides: TGTGCCAGCAACCAACAAGAGAACACTGAAGCTTTCTTT. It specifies CASNQQENTEAFF.

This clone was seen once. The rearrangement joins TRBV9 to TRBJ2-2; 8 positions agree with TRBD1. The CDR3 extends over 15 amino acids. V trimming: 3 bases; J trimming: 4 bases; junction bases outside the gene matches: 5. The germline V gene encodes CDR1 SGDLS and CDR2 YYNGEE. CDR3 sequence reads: CASSGTGWATGELFF. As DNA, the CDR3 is TGTGCCAGCAGCGGGACAGGGTGGGCCACCGGGGAGCTGTTTTTT.

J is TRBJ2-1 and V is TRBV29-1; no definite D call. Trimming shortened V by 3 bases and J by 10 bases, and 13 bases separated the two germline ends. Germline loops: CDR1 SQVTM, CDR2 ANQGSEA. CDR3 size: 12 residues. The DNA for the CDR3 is TGCAGCGTTGAGGTAACACTCGACGAGCAGTTCTTC. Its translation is CSVEVTLDEQFF.

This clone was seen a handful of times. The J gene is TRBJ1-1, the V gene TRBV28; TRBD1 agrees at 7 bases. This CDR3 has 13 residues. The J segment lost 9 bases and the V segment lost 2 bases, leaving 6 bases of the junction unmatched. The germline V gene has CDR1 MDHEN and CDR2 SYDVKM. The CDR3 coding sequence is TGTGCCAGCAGTTTAGGGACAGTTAGGCAAGCTTTCTTT. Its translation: CASSLGTVRQAFF.

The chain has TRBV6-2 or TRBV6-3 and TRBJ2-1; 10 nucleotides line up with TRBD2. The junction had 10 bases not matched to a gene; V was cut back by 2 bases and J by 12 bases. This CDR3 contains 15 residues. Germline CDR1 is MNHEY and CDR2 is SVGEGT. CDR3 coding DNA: TGTGCCAGCAGTTACGGTCGGACTAGCGGTGAGTGGCAGTTCTTC. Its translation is CASSYGRTSGEWQFF.

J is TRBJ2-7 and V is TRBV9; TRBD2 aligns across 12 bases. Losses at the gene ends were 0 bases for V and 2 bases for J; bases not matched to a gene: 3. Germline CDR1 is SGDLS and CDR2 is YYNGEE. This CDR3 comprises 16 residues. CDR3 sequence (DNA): TGTGCCAGCAGCGTAGGGTCTAGCGGGGGGGCCTACGAGCAGTACTTC. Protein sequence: CASSVGSSGGAYEQYF. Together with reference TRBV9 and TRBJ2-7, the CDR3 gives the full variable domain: DSGVTQTPKHLITATGQRVTLRCSPRSGDLSVYWYQQSLDQGLQFLIQYYNGEERAKGNILERFSAQQFPDLHSELNLSSLELGDSALYFCASSVGSSGGAYEQYFGPGTRLTVT.

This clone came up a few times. Here the CDR3 DNA reads TGCAGCGTCAGGGTAGGCTCCAACTCTGGAAACACCATATATTTT. Its translation is CSVRVGSNSGNTIYF. The chain is built from TRBV29-1 and TRBJ1-3; possibly TRBD1 for D (5 bases). Looked up from germline, CDR1 is SQVTM and CDR2 is ANQGSEA. The length of the CDR3 is 15 residues. With 6 bases removed from V and 0 bases from J, the gap between germline ends came to 15 bases.

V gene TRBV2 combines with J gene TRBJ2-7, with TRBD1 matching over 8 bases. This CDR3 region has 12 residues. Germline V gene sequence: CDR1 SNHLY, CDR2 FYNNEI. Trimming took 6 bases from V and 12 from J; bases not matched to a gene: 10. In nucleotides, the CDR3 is TGTGCCAGCAGCGCCTCCTACAGGGGGTTGTACTTC. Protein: CASSASYRGLYF. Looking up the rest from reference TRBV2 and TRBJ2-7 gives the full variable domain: EPEVTQTPSHQVTQMGQEVILRCVPISNHLYFYWYRQILGQKVEFLVSFYNNEISEKSEIFDDQFSVERPDGSNFTLKIRSTKLEDSAMYFCASSASYRGLYFGPGTRLTVT.

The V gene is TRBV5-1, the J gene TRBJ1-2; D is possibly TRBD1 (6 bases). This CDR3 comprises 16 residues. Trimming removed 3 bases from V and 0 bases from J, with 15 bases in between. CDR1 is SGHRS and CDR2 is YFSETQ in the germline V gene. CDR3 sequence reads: CASSSRPTGANYGYTF. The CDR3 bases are TGCGCCAGCAGCTCGAGACCGACAGGAGCTAACTATGGCTACACCTTC.

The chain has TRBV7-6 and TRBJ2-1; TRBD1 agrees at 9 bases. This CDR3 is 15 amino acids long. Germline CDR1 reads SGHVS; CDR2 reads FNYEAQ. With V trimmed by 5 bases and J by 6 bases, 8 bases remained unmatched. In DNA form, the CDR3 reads TGTGCCAGCAGCCGGGGACAGGGCGGGGGCAATGAGCAGTTCTTC. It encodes CASSRGQGGGNEQFF.

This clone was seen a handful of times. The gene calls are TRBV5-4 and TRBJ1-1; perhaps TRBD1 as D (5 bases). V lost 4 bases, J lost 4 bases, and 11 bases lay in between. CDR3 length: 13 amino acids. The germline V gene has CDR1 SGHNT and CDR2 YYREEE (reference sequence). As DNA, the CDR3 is TGTGCCAGCAGCGGGGGGGATGGCACTGAAGCTTTCTTT. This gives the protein CASSGGDGTEAFF.

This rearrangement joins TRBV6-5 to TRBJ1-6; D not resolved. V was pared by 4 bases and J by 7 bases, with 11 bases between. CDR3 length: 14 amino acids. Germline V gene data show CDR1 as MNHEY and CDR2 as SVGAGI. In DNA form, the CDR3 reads TGTGCCAGCAGTTGGCAAAGCTGGAATTCACCCCTCCACTTT. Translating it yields CASSWQSWNSPLHF.

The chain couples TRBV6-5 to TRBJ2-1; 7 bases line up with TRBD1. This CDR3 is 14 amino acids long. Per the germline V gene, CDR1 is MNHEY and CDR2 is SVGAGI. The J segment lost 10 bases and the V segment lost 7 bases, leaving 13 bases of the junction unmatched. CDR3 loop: CASTRTGISGEQFF. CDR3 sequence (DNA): TGTGCCAGCACCAGGACAGGTATCTCGGGGGAGCAGTTCTTC.

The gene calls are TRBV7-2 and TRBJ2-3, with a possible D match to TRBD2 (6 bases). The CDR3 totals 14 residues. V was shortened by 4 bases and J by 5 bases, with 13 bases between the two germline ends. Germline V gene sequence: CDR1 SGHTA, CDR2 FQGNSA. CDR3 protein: CASSSGLPLDTQYF. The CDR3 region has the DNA TGTGCCAGCAGCTCGGGACTCCCTTTAGATACGCAGTATTTT. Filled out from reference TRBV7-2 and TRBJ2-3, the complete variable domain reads GAGVSQSPSNKVTEKGKDVELRCDPISGHTALYWYRQSLGQGLEFLIYFQGNSAPDKSGLPSDRFSAERTGGSVSTLTIQRTQQEDSAVYLCASSSGLPLDTQYFGPGTRLTVL.

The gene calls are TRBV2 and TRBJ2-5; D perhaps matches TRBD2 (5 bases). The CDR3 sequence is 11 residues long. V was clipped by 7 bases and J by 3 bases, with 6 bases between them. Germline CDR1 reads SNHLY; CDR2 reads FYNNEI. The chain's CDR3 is CASMREETQYF. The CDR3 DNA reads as TGTGCCAGCATGAGGGAAGAGACCCAGTACTTC.

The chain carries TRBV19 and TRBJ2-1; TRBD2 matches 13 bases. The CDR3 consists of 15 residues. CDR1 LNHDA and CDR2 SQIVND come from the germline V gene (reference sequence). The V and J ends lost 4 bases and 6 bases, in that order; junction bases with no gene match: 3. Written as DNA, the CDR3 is TGTGCCAGTAGTACCGGGACTAGCGGGGTCAATGAGCAGTTCTTC. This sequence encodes CASSTGTSGVNEQFF.